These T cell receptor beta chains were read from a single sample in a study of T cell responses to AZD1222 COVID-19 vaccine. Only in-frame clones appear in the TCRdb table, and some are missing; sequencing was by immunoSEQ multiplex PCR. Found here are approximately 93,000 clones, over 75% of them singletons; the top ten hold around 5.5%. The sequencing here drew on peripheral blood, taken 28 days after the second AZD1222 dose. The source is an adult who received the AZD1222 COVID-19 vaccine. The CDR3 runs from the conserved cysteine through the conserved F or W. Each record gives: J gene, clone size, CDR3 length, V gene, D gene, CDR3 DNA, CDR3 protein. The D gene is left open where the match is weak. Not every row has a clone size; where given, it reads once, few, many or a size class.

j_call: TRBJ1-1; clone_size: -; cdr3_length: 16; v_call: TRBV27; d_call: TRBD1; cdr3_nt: TGTGCCAGCAGTTTAAGTCAGGGGGCTCTGAACACTGAAGCTTTCTTT; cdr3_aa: CASSLSQGALNTEAFF
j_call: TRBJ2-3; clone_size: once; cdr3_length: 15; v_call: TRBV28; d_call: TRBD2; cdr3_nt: TGTGCCAGCAGTTTATGGGGCGGGGGTGCTGATACGCAGTATTTT; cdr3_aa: CASSLWGGGADTQYF
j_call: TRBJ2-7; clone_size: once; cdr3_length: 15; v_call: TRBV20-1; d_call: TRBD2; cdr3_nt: TGCAGTGCTAGTCTTGGGACTAGCGGGGGGTACGAGCAGTACTTC; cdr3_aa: CSASLGTSGGYEQYF
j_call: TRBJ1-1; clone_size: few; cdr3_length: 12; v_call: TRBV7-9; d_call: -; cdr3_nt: TGTGCCAGCAGCCCCTTTTGGTCTGAAGCTTTCTTT; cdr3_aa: CASSPFWSEAFF
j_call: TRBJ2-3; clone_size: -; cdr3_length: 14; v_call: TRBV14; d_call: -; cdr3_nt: TGTGCCAGCAGCCTGGACTCAAGCACAGATACGCAGTATTTT; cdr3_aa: CASSLDSSTDTQYF
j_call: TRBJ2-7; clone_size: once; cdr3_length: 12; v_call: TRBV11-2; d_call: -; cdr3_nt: TGTGCCAGCAGTTCAAGGTCCTACGAGCAGTACTTC; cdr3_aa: CASSSRSYEQYF
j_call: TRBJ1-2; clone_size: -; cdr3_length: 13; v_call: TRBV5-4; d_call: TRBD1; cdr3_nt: TGTGCCAGCAGCCGGGGACAGGGCTATGGCTACACCTTC; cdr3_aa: CASSRGQGYGYTF
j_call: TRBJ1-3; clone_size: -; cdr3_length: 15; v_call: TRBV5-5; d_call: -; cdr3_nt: TGTGCCAGCAGCTCGGAGGTACCCTCTGGAAACACCATATATTTT; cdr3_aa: CASSSEVPSGNTIYF
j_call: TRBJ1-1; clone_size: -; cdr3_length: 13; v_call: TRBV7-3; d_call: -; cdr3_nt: TGTGCCAGCAGCTCGCAACAGATCACTGAAGCTTTCTTT; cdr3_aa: CASSSQQITEAFF
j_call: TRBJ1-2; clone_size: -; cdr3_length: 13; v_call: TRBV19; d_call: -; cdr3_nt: TGTGCCACAACGGCCGCAGGGTTCTATGGCTACACCTTC; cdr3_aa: CATTAAGFYGYTF
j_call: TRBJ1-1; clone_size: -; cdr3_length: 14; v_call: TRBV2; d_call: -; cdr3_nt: TGTGCCAGCGAGCGGGTAGGGGTTCTTGTGGGAGCTTTCTTT; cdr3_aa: CASERVGVLVGAFF
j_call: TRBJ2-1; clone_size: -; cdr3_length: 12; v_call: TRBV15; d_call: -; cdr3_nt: TGTGCCACGACACTCTCCTACAATGAGCAGTTCTTC; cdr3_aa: CATTLSYNEQFF
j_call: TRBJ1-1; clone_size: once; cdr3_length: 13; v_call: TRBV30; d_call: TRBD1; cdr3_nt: TGTGCCTGGGAACCTCCCAGGGACAGGGAGGCTTTCTTT; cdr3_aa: CAWEPPRDREAFF
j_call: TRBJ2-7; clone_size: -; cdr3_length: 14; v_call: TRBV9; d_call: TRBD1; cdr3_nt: TGTGCCAGCAGCGTAGGACAGGGGGCGAGCGAGCAGTACTTC; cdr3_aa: CASSVGQGASEQYF
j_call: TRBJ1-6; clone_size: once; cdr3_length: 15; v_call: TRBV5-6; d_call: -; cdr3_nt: TGTGCCAGCAGCCGCGCCGGGACCAGAAATTCACCCCTCCACTTT; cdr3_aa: CASSRAGTRNSPLHF
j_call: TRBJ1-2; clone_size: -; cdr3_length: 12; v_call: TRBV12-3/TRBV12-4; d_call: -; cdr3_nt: TGTGCCTCTTTTGGGCAGGGGATCGGCTACACCTTC; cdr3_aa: CASFGQGIGYTF
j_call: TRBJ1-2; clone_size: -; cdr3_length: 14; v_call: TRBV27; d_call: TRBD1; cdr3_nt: TGTGCCAGCAGTACGACAGGGGAGAGCTATGGCTACACCTTC; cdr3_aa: CASSTTGESYGYTF
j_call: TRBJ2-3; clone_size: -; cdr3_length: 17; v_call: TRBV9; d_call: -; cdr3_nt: TGTGCCAGCAGCGTAGAGAGGGCAGGGACGAGCACAGATACGCAGTATTTT; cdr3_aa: CASSVERAGTSTDTQYF
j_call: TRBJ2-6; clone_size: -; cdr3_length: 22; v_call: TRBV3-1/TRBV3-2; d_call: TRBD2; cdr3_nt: TGTGCCAGCAGCCAAGATTTAGGAGGGGCTAGCGGGGGTTATACTGGGGCCAACGTCCTGACTTTC; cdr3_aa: CASSQDLGGASGGYTGANVLTF
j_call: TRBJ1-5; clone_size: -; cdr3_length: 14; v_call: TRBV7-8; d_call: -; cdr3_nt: TGTGCCAGCAGCCGCGTAAAGGGGAATCAGCCCCAGCATTTT; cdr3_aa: CASSRVKGNQPQHF
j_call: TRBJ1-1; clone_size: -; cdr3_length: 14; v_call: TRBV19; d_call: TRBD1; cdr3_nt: TGTGCCAGTAGTTTATCGGGACAGGGAATTGAAGCTTTCTTT; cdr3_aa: CASSLSGQGIEAFF
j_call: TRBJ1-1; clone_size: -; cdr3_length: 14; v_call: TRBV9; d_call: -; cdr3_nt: TGTGCCAGCAGCGCTCAGACTGGGGACACTGAAGCTTTCTTT; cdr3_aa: CASSAQTGDTEAFF
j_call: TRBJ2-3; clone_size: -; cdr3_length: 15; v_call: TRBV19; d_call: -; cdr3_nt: TGTGCCAGTAGTGGAGCGGGCCGAAGGCCAGATACGCAGTATTTT; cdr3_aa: CASSGAGRRPDTQYF
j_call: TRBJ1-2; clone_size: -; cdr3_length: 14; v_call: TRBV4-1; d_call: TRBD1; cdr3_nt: TGCGCCAGCAGCTTACCCGGGACAGGGAGAGGCTACACCTTC; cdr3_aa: CASSLPGTGRGYTF
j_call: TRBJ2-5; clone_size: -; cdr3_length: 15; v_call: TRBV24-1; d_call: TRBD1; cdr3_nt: TGTGCCACCAGTGATGGGGGGACAGGGAAAGAGACCCAGTACTTC; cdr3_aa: CATSDGGTGKETQYF
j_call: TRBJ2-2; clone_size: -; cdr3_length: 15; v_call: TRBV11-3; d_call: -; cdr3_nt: TGTGCCAGCAGCTTAACCCGGGGTAACACCGGGGAGCTGTTTTTT; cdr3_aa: CASSLTRGNTGELFF
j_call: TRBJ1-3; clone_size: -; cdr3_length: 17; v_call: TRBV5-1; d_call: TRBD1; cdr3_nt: TGCGCCAGCAGCTCAGGGGACAGAGCAACCTCTGGAAACACCATATATTTT; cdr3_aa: CASSSGDRATSGNTIYF
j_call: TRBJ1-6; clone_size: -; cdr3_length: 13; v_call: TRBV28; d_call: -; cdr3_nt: TGTGCCAGCAGTTTCTCAGGAAATTCACCCCTCCACTTT; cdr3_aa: CASSFSGNSPLHF
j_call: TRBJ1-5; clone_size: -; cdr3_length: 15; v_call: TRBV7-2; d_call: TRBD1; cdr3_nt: TGTGCCAGCAGCTTAGCCCAGGGGGCAAATCAGCCCCAGCATTTT; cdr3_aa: CASSLAQGANQPQHF
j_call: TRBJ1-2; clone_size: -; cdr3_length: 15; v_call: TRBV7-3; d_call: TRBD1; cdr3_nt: TGTGCCAGCAGCTTAACAGGACAGGGAGTGGATGGCTACACCTTC; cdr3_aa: CASSLTGQGVDGYTF
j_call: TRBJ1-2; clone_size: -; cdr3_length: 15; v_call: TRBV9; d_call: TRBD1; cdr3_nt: TGTGCCAGCAGCGCCCCGACAGGGTATAACTATGGCTACACCTTC; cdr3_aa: CASSAPTGYNYGYTF
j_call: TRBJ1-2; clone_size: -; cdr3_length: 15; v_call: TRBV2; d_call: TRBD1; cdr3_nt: TGTGCCAGCTACCGGGACAGGTCTCTCCCTCATGGCTACACCTTC; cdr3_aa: CASYRDRSLPHGYTF
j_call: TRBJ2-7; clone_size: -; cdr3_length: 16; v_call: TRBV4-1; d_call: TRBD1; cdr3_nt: TGCGCCAGCAGCCAAAAGCCCGGGACAGTGACCTACGAGCAGTACTTC; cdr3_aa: CASSQKPGTVTYEQYF
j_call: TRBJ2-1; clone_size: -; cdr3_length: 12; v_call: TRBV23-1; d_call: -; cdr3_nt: TGCGCCAGCATCCGGGTTATCAATGAGCAGTTCTTC; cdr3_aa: CASIRVINEQFF
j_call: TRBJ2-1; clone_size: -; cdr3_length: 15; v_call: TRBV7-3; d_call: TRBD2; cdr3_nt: TGTGCCAGCAGCCTCTCTGGGGGGGGCTACAATGAGCAGTTCTTC; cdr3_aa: CASSLSGGGYNEQFF
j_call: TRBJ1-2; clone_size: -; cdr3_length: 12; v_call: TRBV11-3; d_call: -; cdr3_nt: TGTGCCAGCAGCTCCGGGGGCTATGGCTACACCTTC; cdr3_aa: CASSSGGYGYTF
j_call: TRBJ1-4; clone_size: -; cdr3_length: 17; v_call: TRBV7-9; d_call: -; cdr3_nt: TGTGCCAATCAACCCAGGACAGTTTTTTCGTGGTATGAAAAACTGTTTTTT; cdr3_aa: CANQPRTVFSWYEKLFF
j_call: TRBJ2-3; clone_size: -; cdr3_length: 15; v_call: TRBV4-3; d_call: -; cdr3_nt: TGCGCCAGCAGCCAAACACACGCAGGCACAGATACGCAGTATTTT; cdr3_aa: CASSQTHAGTDTQYF
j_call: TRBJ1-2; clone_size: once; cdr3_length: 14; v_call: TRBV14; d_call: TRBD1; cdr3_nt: TGTGCCAGCAGCCAAGAGGGGGACAGCTATGGCTACACCTTC; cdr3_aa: CASSQEGDSYGYTF
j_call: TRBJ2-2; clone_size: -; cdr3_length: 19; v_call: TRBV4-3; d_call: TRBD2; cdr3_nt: TGCGCCAGCAGCCAAGACCTAGCGGGGGTCCTGATTCAGACCGGGGAGCTGTTTTTT; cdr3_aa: CASSQDLAGVLIQTGELFF